Below, one TCR beta chain is given with its context. Its antigen is unidentified. Time point specified: week 5, during vaccination. In every dose of vaccine, 300 ug of mutant IDH1 20-mer peptide was given alongside topical imiquimod. The source of the sample is a study of a mutant IDH1 vaccine in newly diagnosed glioma. Study-level background: Patients received vaccination from 4-6 weeks after radiotherapy alone, or with temozolomide cycles. Radiotherapy, temozolomide, or both had been given previously, and both were given to most. Whole-study results and caveats: Altogether, around 93% of patients exhibited vaccine-induced immune responses. Apparently, pseudoprogression bore no relation to changes among the top peripheral T cell clonotypes.

The repertoire was sequenced with immunoSEQ multiplex PCR; TCRdb's copy has only in-frame clones and lacks some. The table records more than 9,500 clones, roughly 91% of them present only once. Germline CDR1 reads SGHAT; CDR2 reads FQNNGV. CDR3 length: 14 residues. Trimming took off 5 bases at V and 8 bases at J, with 18 bases between the two ends. This chain joins TRBV11-2 and TRBJ1-2; D may be TRBD1 (5 bases). This TCR came from a woman in her thirties or forties with glioma. Some clones in this sample may be carry-over from other donors' samples. The source was PBMCs, collected from a glioma patient whose treatment included an IDH1 peptide vaccine. This chain's CDR3 is CASSRRALEGGYTF. CDR3 DNA sequence: TGTGCCAGCAGCCGCCGTGCACTAGAGGGGGGCTACACCTTC.